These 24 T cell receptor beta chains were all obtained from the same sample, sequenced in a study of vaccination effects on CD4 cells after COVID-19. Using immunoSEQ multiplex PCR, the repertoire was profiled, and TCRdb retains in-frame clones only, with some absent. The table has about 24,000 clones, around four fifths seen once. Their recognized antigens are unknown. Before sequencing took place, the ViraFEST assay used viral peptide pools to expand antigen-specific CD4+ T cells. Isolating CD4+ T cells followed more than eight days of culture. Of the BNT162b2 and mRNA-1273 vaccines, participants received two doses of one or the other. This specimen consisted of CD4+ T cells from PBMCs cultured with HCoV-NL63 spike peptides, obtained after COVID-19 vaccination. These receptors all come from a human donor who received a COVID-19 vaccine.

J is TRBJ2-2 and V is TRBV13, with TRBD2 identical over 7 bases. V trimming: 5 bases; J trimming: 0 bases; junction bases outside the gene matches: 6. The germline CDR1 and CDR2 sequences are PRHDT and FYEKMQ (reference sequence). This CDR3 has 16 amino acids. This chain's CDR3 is CASSPGLGPNTGELFF. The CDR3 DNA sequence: TGTGCCAGCAGCCCCGGACTAGGCCCGAACACCGGGGAGCTGTTTTTT.

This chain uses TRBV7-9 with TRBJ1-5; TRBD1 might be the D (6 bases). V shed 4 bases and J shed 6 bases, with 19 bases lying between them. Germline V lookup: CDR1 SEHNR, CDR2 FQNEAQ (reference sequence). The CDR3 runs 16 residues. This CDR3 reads CASSSQTGRVGQPQHF. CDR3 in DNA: TGTGCCAGCAGCTCGCAAACAGGGAGAGTCGGTCAGCCCCAGCATTTT.

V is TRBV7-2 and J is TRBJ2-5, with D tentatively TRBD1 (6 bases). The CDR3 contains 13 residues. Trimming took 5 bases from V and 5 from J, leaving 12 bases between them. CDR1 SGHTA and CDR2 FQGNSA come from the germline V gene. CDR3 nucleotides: TGTGCCAGCAGCGCCGAGCAGGGGGAGACCCAGTACTTC. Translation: CASSAEQGETQYF.

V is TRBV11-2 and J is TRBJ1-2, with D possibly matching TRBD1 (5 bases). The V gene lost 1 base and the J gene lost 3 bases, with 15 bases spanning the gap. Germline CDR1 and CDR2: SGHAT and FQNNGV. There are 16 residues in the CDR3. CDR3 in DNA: TGTGCCAGCAGCTTAGTGCGGCAGGGTTTGTACTATGGCTACACCTTC. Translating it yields CASSLVRQGLYYGYTF.

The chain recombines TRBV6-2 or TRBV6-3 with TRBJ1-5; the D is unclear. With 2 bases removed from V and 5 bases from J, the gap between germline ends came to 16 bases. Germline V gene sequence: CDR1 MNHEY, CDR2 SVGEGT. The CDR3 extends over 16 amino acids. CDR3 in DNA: TGTGCCAGCAGTTACCTCGGGAGAGTGATAGATCAGCCCCAGCATTTT. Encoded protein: CASSYLGRVIDQPQHF.

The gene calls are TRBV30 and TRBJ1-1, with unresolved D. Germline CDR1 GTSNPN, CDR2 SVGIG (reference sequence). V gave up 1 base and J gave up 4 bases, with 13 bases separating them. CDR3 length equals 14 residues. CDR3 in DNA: TGTGCCTGGAGTGAGACTAGACGGGTCACTGAAGCTTTCTTT. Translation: CAWSETRRVTEAFF.

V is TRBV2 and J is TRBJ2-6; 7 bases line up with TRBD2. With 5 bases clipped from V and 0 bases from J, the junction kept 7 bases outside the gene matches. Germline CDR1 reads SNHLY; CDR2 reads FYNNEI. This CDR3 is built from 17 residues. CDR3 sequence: CASSWGGYRSGANVLTF. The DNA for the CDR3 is TGTGCCAGCAGTTGGGGGGGATATCGCTCTGGGGCCAACGTCCTGACTTTC. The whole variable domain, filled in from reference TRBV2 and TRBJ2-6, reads EPEVTQTPSHQVTQMGQEVILRCVPISNHLYFYWYRQILGQKVEFLVSFYNNEISEKSEIFDDQFSVERPDGSNFTLKIRSTKLEDSAMYFCASSWGGYRSGANVLTFGAGSRLTVL.

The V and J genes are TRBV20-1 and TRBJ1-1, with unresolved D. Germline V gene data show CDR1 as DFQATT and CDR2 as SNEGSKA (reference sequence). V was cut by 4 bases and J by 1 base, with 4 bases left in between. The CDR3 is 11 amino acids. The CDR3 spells CSAMSNTEAFF. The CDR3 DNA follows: TGCAGTGCTATGTCGAACACTGAAGCTTTCTTT.

The CDR3 DNA reads TGCGCCAGCAGCCAATCCTCGCGGACAGGTGAAAAACTGTTTTTT. Translated: CASSQSSRTGEKLFF. V usage is TRBV4-3 and J usage is TRBJ1-4; TRBD1 agrees at 7 bases. V gave up 2 bases and J gave up 7 bases; unmatched junction bases: 7. Germline values: CDR1 LGHNA, CDR2 YSLEER. CDR3 length: 15 amino acids.

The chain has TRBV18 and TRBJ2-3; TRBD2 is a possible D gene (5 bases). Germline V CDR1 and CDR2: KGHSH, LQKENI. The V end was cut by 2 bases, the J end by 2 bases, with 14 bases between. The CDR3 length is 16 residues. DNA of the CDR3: TGTGCCAGCTCACCATCGCTAGCAGGAATCACAGATACGCAGTATTTT. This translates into CASSPSLAGITDTQYF.

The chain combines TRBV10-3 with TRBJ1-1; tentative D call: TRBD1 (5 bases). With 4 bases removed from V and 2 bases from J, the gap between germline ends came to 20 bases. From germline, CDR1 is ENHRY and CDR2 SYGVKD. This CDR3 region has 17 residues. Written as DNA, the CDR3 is TGTGCCATCAGTGCGACGACGCTGGGGGAATACAACACTGAAGCTTTCTTT. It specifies CAISATTLGEYNTEAFF.

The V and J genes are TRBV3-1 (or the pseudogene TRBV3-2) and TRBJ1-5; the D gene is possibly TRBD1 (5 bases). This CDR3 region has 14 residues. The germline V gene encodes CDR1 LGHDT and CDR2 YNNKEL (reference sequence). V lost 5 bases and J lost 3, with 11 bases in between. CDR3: CASSTRQNNQPQHF. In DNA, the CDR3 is TGTGCCAGCAGCACCCGACAGAACAATCAGCCCCAGCATTTT.

The CDR3 loop is CASSLEASDTGELFF. DNA of the CDR3: TGCGCCAGCAGCTTGGAGGCCAGTGACACCGGGGAGCTGTTTTTT. The chain has TRBV5-1 and TRBJ2-2; no definite D call. Germline V gene lookup returns CDR1 SGHRS and CDR2 YFSETQ. The V and J ends lost 0 bases and 3 bases respectively, with 9 bases between them. The CDR3 loop spans 15 amino acids.

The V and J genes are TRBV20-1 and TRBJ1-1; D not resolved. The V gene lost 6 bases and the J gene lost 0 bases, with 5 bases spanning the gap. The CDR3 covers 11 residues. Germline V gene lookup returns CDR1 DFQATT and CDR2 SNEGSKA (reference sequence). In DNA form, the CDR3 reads TGCAGTGCCCCCATGAACACTGAAGCTTTCTTT. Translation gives CSAPMNTEAFF.

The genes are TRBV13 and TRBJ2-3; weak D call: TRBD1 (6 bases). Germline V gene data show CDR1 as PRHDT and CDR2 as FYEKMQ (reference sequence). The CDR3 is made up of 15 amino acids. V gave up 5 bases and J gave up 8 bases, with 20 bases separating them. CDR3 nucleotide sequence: TGTGCCAGCAGCCCACGGGGCCAGGGGATCACTACGCAGTATTTT. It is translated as CASSPRGQGITTQYF.

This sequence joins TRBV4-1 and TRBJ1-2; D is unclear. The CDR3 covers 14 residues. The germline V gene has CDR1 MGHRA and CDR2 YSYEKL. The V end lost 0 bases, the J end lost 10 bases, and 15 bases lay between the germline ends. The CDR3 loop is CASSQETEVGDYTF. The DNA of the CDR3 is TGCGCCAGCAGCCAAGAAACGGAAGTAGGTGACTACACCTTC.

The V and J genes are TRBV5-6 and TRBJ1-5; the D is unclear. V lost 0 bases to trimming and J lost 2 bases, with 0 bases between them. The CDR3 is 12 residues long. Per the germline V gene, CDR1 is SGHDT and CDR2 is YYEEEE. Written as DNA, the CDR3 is TGTGCCAGCAGCTTGGGCAATCAGCCCCAGCATTTT. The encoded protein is CASSLGNQPQHF. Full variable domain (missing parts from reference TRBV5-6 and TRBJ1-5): DAGVTQSPTHLIKTRGQQVTLRCSPKSGHDTVSWYQQALGQGPQFIFQYYEEEERQRGNFPDRFSGHQFPNYSSELNVNALLLGDSALYLCASSLGNQPQHFGDGTRLSIL.

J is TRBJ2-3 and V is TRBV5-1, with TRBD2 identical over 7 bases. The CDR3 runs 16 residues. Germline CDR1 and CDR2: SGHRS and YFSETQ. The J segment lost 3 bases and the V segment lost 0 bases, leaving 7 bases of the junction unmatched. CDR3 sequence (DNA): TGCGCCAGCAGCTTGGTAGGGACTAAGCTTACAGATACGCAGTATTTT. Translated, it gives CASSLVGTKLTDTQYF. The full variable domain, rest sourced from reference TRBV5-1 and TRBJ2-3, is KAGVTQTPRYLIKTRGQQVTLSCSPISGHRSVSWYQQTPGQGLQFLFEYFSETQRNKGNFPGRFSGRQFSNSRSEMNVSTLELGDSALYLCASSLVGTKLTDTQYFGPGTRLTVL.

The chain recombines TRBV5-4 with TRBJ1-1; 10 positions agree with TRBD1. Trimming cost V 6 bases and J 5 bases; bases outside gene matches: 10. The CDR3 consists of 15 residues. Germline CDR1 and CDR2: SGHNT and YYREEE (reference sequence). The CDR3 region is CASNDRQGAGTEAFF. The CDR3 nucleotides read TGTGCCAGCAACGACAGACAGGGGGCTGGGACTGAAGCTTTCTTT.

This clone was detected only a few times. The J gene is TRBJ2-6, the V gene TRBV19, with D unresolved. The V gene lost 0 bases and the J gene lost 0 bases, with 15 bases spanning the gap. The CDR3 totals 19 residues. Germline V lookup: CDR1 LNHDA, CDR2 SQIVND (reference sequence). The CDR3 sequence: CASSIDQEQTFSGANVLTF. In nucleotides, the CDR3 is TGTGCCAGTAGTATAGATCAGGAACAGACTTTCTCTGGGGCCAACGTCCTGACTTTC.

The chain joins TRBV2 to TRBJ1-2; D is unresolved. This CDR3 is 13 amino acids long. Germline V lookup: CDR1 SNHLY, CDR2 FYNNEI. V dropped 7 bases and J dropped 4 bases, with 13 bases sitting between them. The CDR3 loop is CASISGVGYGYTF. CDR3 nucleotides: TGTGCCAGCATATCCGGGGTTGGCTATGGCTACACCTTC.

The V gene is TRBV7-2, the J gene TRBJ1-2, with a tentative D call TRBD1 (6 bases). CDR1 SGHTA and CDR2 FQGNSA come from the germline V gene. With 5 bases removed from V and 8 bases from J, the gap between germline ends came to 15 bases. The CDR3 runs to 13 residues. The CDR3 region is CASSRQAAQGYTF. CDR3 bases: TGTGCCAGCAGCCGACAGGCGGCCCAGGGCTACACCTTC.

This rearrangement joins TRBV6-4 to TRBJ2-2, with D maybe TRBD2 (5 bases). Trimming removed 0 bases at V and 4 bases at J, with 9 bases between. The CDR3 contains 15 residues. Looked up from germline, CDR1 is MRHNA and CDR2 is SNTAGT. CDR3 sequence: CASSDSREGTGELFF. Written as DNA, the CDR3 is TGTGCCAGCAGTGACTCGAGAGAGGGCACCGGGGAGCTGTTTTTT.

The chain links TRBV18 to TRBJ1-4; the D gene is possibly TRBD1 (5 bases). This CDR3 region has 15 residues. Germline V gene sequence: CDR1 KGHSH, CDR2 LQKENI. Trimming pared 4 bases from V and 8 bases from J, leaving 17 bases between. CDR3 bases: TGTGCCAGCTCACGGACCGGGACCGGGGGGGAAAAACTGTTTTTT. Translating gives CASSRTGTGGEKLFF.